This T cell receptor (beta chain) is from a study of T cell responses to AZD1222 COVID-19 vaccine. The protocol was immunoSEQ multiplex PCR, while the TCRdb copy is restricted to in-frame clones and leaves out a portion. The profile shows 80,000 to 100,000 clones, around 90% of them singletons. With V trimmed by 2 bases and J by 13 bases, 8 bases remained unmatched. The CDR3 totals 13 residues. Germline loops: CDR1 SGHNT, CDR2 YYREEE (reference sequence). This TCR came from an adult who received the AZD1222 COVID-19 vaccine. This specimen was peripheral blood, taken 28 days after the second AZD1222 dose. J is TRBJ1-2 and V is TRBV5-4, with 10 bases identical to TRBD1. CDR3 DNA sequence: TGTGCCAGCAGCTTCCGGGACAGGGGTAGATCCACCTTC. This sequence encodes CASSFRDRGRSTF.